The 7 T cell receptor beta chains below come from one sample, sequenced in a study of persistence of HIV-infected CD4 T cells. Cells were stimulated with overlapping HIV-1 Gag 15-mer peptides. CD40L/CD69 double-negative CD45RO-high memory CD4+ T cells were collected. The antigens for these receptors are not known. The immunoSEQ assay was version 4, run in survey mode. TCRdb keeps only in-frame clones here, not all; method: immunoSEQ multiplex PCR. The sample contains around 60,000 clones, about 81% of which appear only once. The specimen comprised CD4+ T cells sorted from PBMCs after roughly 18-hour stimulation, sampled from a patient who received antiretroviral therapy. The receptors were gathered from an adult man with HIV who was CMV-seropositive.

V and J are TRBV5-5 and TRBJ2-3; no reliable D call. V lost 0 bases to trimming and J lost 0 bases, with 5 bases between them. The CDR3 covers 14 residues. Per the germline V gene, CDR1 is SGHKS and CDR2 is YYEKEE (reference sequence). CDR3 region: CASSLVISTDTQYF. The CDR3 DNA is TGTGCCAGCAGCTTGGTGATAAGCACAGATACGCAGTATTTT.

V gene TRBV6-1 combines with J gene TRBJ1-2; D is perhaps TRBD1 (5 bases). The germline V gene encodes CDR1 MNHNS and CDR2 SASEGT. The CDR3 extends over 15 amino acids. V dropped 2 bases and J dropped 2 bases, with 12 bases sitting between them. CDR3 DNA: TGTGCCAGCAGTGAATACAAGGGACGAAACTATGGCTACACCTTC. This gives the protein CASSEYKGRNYGYTF.

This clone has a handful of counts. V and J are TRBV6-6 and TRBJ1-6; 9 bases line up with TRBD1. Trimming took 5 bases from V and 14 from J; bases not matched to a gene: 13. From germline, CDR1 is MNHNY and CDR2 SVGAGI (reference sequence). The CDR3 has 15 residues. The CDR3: CASSSRDRVNRALHF. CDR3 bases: TGTGCCAGCAGTAGCCGGGACAGGGTGAATCGGGCCCTCCACTTT.

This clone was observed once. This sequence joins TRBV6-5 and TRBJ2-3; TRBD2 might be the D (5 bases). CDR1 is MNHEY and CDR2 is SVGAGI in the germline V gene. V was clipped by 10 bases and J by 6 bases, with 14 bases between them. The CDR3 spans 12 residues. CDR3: CATRDSVDTQYF. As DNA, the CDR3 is TGTGCCACCCGGGATAGTGTGGATACGCAGTATTTT.

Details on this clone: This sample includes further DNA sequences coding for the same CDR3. As DNA, the CDR3 is TGTGCCAGCAGTTCGGCGGGGGAATCACCCCTCCACTTT. It codes for CASSSAGESPLHF. The rearrangement uses TRBV6-2 or TRBV6-3 and TRBJ1-6; possibly TRBD1 for D (5 bases). V was clipped by 4 bases and J by 10 bases, with 11 bases between them. The germline V gene encodes CDR1 MNHEY and CDR2 SVGEGT. CDR3 length: 13 amino acids.

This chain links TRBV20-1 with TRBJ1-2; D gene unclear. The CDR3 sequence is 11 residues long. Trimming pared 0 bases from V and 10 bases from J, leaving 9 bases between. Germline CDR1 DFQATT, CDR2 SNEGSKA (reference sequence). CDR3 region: CSARDMGNYTF. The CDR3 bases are TGCAGTGCTAGAGATATGGGGAACTACACCTTC.

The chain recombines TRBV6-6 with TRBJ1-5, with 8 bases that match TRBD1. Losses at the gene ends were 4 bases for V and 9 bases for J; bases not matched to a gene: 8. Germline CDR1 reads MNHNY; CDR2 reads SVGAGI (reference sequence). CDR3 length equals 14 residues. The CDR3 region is CASSSGTGRRPQHF. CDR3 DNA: TGTGCCAGCAGTTCCGGGACAGGTAGGAGGCCCCAGCATTTT.